The 15 T cell receptor beta chains below all came from one sample that was sequenced in a study of a mutant IDH1 vaccine in newly diagnosed glioma. Here immunoSEQ multiplex PCR was the method, and the copy in TCRdb shows in-frame clones only, minus some. The sample contains tens of thousands of clones, roughly nine tenths of which appear only once. Time point reported: baseline, week 1 (first vaccination visit). Treatment meaning: pre-vaccination baseline after standard-of-care therapy. The sequenced sample was PBMCs, obtained from a glioma patient treated with radiotherapy, temozolomide or both. The origin of the receptors is a man under 40 with glioma.

This sequence joins TRBV27 and TRBJ2-7; D call uncertain. Germline CDR1 MNHEY, CDR2 SMNVEV (reference sequence). CDR3 length equals 10 residues. As DNA, the CDR3 is TGTGCGGGCAGGTGCTACGAGCAGTACTTC. Residues: CAGRCYEQYF.

This chain joins TRBV6-1 and TRBJ1-2, with D hard to call. The germline V gene has CDR1 MNHNS and CDR2 SASEGT. The CDR3 sequence is 15 residues long. V was trimmed by 11 bases and J by 1 base, leaving 20 bases between them. CDR3 in amino acids: CASQKGAANNYGYTF. The CDR3 DNA sequence: TGTGCCTCCCAAAAGGGAGCTGCCAATAACTATGGCTACACCTTC.

The gene calls are TRBV7-6 and TRBJ2-1, with 12 bases fitting TRBD2. Germline CDR1 SGHVS, CDR2 FNYEAQ. V shed 3 bases, J shed 5 bases, and the junction held 2 bases outside the gene matches. The CDR3 loop spans 15 amino acids. CDR3 sequence: CASSFGLAGNNEQFF. The CDR3 nucleotides are TGTGCCAGCAGCTTTGGACTAGCGGGAAACAATGAGCAGTTCTTC.

The chain links TRBV2 to TRBJ2-1; 12 bases are a match to TRBD2. The CDR3 is 17 amino acids. The V and J ends lost 5 bases and 4 bases, in that order; junction bases with no gene match: 9. The germline gives CDR1 SNHLY, CDR2 FYNNEI. CDR3 loop: CASSQTSGSPNYNEQFF. CDR3 coding DNA: TGTGCCAGCAGTCAGACTAGCGGGAGCCCTAATTACAATGAGCAGTTCTTC.

The sample holds a few counts of this clone. The chain carries TRBV10-3 and TRBJ1-2, with unresolved D. The CDR3 consists of 14 residues. The germline CDR1 and CDR2 sequences are ENHRY and SYGVKD. The V and J ends lost 10 bases and 3 bases respectively, with 18 bases between them. The CDR3 coding sequence is TGTGCCAGCAACGAAGACACGTTGTACTATGGCTACACCTTC. Its protein product is CASNEDTLYYGYTF.

This rearrangement joins TRBV18 to TRBJ2-7; 9 bases line up with TRBD2. Germline V gives CDR1 KGHSH, CDR2 LQKENI. The CDR3 has 14 amino acids. The V gene end was trimmed by 4 bases and the J gene end by 3 bases; junction bases not matched to a gene: 4. The CDR3 DNA is TGTGCCAGCTCACGGTCTAGCGGGATCTACGAGCAGTACTTC. Translating it yields CASSRSSGIYEQYF.

This sequence joins TRBV29-1 and TRBJ1-1; 10 bases agree with TRBD1. Trimming took 7 bases from V and 0 from J; bases not matched to a gene: 11. The CDR3 extends over 16 amino acids. Germline CDR1 reads SQVTM; CDR2 reads ANQGSEA. CDR3 sequence reads: CSGEGQGTIMNTEAFF. Written as DNA, the CDR3 is TGCAGCGGCGAGGGACAGGGGACTATAATGAACACTGAAGCTTTCTTT.

This chain joins TRBV29-1 and TRBJ1-1; a weak D match, TRBD1 (5 bases). The CDR3 sequence is 13 residues long. The germline V and J ends were trimmed by 3 bases and 0 bases, with 8 bases remaining between them. The germline V gene has CDR1 SQVTM and CDR2 ANQGSEA. CDR3 sequence reads: CSVERQLNTEAFF. The DNA of the CDR3 is TGCAGCGTTGAGCGACAGCTGAACACTGAAGCTTTCTTT.

CDR3 sequence (DNA): TGTGCCAGCAGCCGGGGACGTCTGAGCTCTGGGGCCAACGTCCTGACTTTC. It encodes CASSRGRLSSGANVLTF. The J gene is TRBJ2-6, the V gene TRBV5-4, with D perhaps given as TRBD1 or TRBD2 (5 bases each). V lost 4 bases and J lost 0, with 14 bases in between. The V gene's germline CDR1 is SGHNT and CDR2 YYREEE (reference sequence). The CDR3 is 17 residues long.

This rearrangement joins TRBV27 to TRBJ2-3; D is possibly TRBD1 (5 bases). V was shortened by 1 base and J by 4 bases, with 12 bases between the two germline ends. The CDR3 is 15 residues long. The germline CDR1 and CDR2 sequences are MNHEY and SMNVEV (reference sequence). This CDR3 reads CASSLFRQSPDTQYF. The DNA of the CDR3 is TGTGCCAGCAGTTTATTTAGACAGAGTCCAGATACGCAGTATTTT.

This chain joins TRBV7-9 and TRBJ2-7, with D possibly TRBD2 on 6 matching bases. CDR1 and CDR2 (germline): SEHNR, FQNEAQ (reference sequence). The CDR3 runs 14 residues. Deletions cut 1 base from V and 0 bases from J, with 7 bases between. CDR3 protein: CASSLGRDSYEQYF. The CDR3, as DNA: TGTGCCAGCAGCTTAGGGAGGGACTCCTACGAGCAGTACTTC.

This sequence joins TRBV2 and TRBJ1-2; the D is unclear. V shed 3 bases and J shed 6 bases, with 14 bases lying between them. The V gene's germline CDR1 is SNHLY and CDR2 FYNNEI. The CDR3 sequence is 14 residues long. This CDR3 reads CASSDSRSRDGYTF. The CDR3 DNA is TGTGCCAGCAGTGACTCGAGGTCACGCGATGGCTACACCTTC. Based on the CDR3 plus reference TRBV2 and TRBJ1-2, the full variable domain is EPEVTQTPSHQVTQMGQEVILRCVPISNHLYFYWYRQILGQKVEFLVSFYNNEISEKSEIFDDQFSVERPDGSNFTLKIRSTKLEDSAMYFCASSDSRSRDGYTFGSGTRLTVV.

The genes are TRBV29-1 and TRBJ2-7; 9 bases match TRBD2. Germline CDR1 is SQVTM and CDR2 is ANQGSEA. The CDR3 consists of 14 residues. J lost 5 bases, V lost 1 base, and 6 bases had no gene match. The CDR3 nucleotides are TGCAGCGTTGAAGGGCACGGACTAGCGAACGAGCAGTACTTC. This gives the protein CSVEGHGLANEQYF.

This chain joins TRBV5-6 and TRBJ1-6, with 7 bases aligning to TRBD1. The V gene end was trimmed by 0 bases and the J gene end by 7 bases; junction bases not matched to a gene: 10. This CDR3 contains 17 residues. Germline CDR1 is SGHDT and CDR2 is YYEEEE. In nucleotides, the CDR3 is TGTGCCAGCAGCTTGGAACTAGGGGGCATGCACAATTCACCCCTCCACTTT. It is translated as CASSLELGGMHNSPLHF. Based on the CDR3 plus reference TRBV5-6 and TRBJ1-6, the full variable domain is DAGVTQSPTHLIKTRGQQVTLRCSPKSGHDTVSWYQQALGQGPQFIFQYYEEEERQRGNFPDRFSGHQFPNYSSELNVNALLLGDSALYLCASSLELGGMHNSPLHFGNGTRLTVT.

The CDR3 here is CASSIDRVNEQFF. CDR3 DNA: TGTGCCAGCAGCATCGACAGGGTCAATGAGCAGTTCTTC. V gene TRBV7-7 combines with J gene TRBJ2-1; TRBD1 matches at 7 bases. V lost 5 bases and J lost 6; bases outside the gene matches: 4. CDR1 SSHAT and CDR2 FNYEAQ come from the germline V gene (reference sequence). The CDR3 has 13 amino acids.